The clone carrying this TCR beta chain came up a few times. What it binds is unknown. The V segment lost 6 bases and the J segment 5 bases; nucleotides outside the gene matches: 2. The length of the CDR3 is 12 residues. Germline lookup yields CDR1 MNHNS and CDR2 SASEGT. The investigators reverse transcribed all of the isolated RNA, so they sequenced expressed TCRB transcripts. The data were produced by immunoSEQ multiplex PCR, yet TCRdb's version contains in-frame clones alone and is incomplete. This table has a few hundred thousand clones, around 16% appearing once. This entry is derived from a study of beta chain features in type 1 diabetes. The study, taken as a whole, reports: Across all four CD4+ subsets, people with type 1 diabetes showed modestly shorter TCRB CDR3s. High TCR expression in some cells could lead to their over-representation in cDNA sequencing.

This TCR was sampled from a man in his thirties or forties with type 1 diabetes. Sequencing was carried out using naive CD4+ T cells from blood. The chain has TRBV6-1 and TRBJ2-3; 7 bases map to TRBD1. CDR3 sequence: CASRGTEDTQYF. DNA for the CDR3: TGTGCCAGCAGGGGGACAGAAGATACGCAGTATTTT.